The TCR beta chain under discussion was sequenced for a study of cytomegalovirus exposure and HLA in healthy donors. Comment on this clone: Its antigen remains unknown.

CDR1 is LNHDA and CDR2 is SQIVND in the germline V gene (reference sequence). CDR3 length: 13 residues. Trimming pared 5 bases from V and 4 bases from J, leaving 11 bases between. The study, taken as a whole, reports: Fewer N-insertions (relative to the roughly 720-donor mean) were reportedly seen in an Asian-associated ancestry cluster in a later analysis.

PCR amplification relied on 60 Vbeta primers (plus 13 Jbeta primers). Sequenced by immunoSEQ multiplex PCR; TCRdb stores in-frame clones only, minus some. The sample has 100,000 to 120,000 clones, about three quarters seen once; the top ten hold roughly 5.7%. This TCR was sampled from a male donor in good health and CMV-seronegative. Sequencing was performed on PBMCs. The chain carries TRBV19 and TRBJ1-2, with D possibly being TRBD1 (6 bases). The CDR3 region has the DNA TGTGCCAGTAGTCCATCGACAGGCTATGGCTACACCTTC. It is translated as CASSPSTGYGYTF.